A single sample gave rise to the 25 T cell receptor beta chains below, sequenced in a study. From the RT-PCR reads, TCRdb called clonotypes with MiXCR, one entry per CDR3 protein. This sample has approximately 720,000 distinct CDR3 sequences, with 14% found just once. The material sequenced was memory CD4+ T cells from blood. The source is a female donor in good health, serving as a healthy control.

This clonotype has at least ten counts. This sequence joins TRBV7-2 and TRBJ2-1; D is perhaps TRBD2 (6 bases). The CDR3 is 16 residues long. Trimming took off 5 bases at V and 2 bases at J, with 16 bases between the two ends. Germline V gene lookup returns CDR1 SGHTA and CDR2 FQGNSA. The CDR3 spells CASSPGHGGTYNEQFF. For the CDR3, the DNA is TGTGCCAGCAGCCCCGGTCATGGCGGGACCTACAATGAGCAGTTCTTC.

This clonotype was observed at least ten times. J is TRBJ2-7 and V is TRBV6-5; TRBD2 matches at 13 bases. V lost 5 bases to trimming and J lost 3 bases; unmatched junction nucleotides: 4. The CDR3 loop spans 15 amino acids. Germline CDR1 is MNHEY and CDR2 is SVGAGI. CDR3 loop: CASSEWTSGSYEQYF. The CDR3 DNA follows: TGTGCCAGCAGTGAATGGACTAGCGGGAGCTACGAGCAGTACTTC.

This clonotype was counted at least ten times. The V call is TRBV12-3 or TRBV12-4, the J call TRBJ2-1, with a tentative D call TRBD2 (6 bases). The length of the CDR3 is 13 residues. Trimming left V 5 bases short and J 6 bases short, with 11 bases between. Written as DNA, the CDR3 is TGTGCCAGCAGTCGCGGGGCGTCCAATGAGCAGTTCTTC. It specifies CASSRGASNEQFF.

The chain has TRBV6-5 and TRBJ2-1; 11 nucleotides line up with TRBD2. The V gene end was trimmed by 5 bases and the J gene end by 7 bases; junction bases not matched to a gene: 16. Germline lookup yields CDR1 MNHEY and CDR2 SVGAGI. CDR3 length equals 18 residues. The CDR3 loop reads CASSKLPRTSGSMNEQFF. DNA for the CDR3: TGTGCCAGCAGTAAACTGCCCCGCACTAGCGGGAGTATGAATGAGCAGTTCTTC.

This clonotype was observed a handful of times. V usage is TRBV5-1 and J usage is TRBJ2-3, with D hard to call. V lost 3 bases and J 2 bases, leaving 10 bases between the germline ends. The CDR3 loop spans 14 amino acids. CDR1 SGHRS and CDR2 YFSETQ come from the germline V gene. The DNA of the CDR3 is TGCGCCAGCAGCTCTACTACACCCACAGATACGCAGTATTTT. It encodes CASSSTTPTDTQYF.

This clonotype came up many times. This chain links TRBV7-2 with TRBJ2-7, with 7 bases identical to TRBD2. In germline, CDR1 is SGHTA, CDR2 FQGNSA. V dropped 4 bases and J dropped 7; count of bases not matched to a gene: 7. This CDR3 spans 13 amino acids. The CDR3 here is CASSSAIGGEQYF. CDR3 nucleotide sequence: TGTGCCAGCAGCTCGGCTATCGGGGGGGAGCAGTACTTC.

The gene calls are TRBV7-2 and TRBJ1-6; no clear D. Germline CDR1 and CDR2: SGHTA and FQGNSA. Trimming cost V 4 bases and J 4 bases, with 8 bases left between them. The CDR3 runs to 14 residues. This chain's CDR3 is CASSSVLYNSPLHF. Here the CDR3 DNA reads TGTGCCAGCAGCTCGGTCTTATATAATTCACCCCTCCACTTT.

This clonotype was detected a few times. The gene calls are TRBV9 and TRBJ1-1; unclear D gene. The ends were cut back, 0 bases at V and 0 bases at J, with 9 bases in the middle. Germline V gives CDR1 SGDLS, CDR2 YYNGEE. This CDR3 contains 15 residues. This CDR3 reads CASSVGPNMNTEAFF. In DNA form, the CDR3 reads TGTGCCAGCAGCGTAGGTCCCAACATGAACACTGAAGCTTTCTTT.

This clonotype was counted between two and nine times. This chain links TRBV30 with TRBJ1-2; TRBD1 agrees at 7 bases. This CDR3 is 13 amino acids long. J gave up 7 bases and V 4 bases, and 9 bases lay outside the gene matches. The germline CDR1 and CDR2 sequences are GTSNPN and SVGIG (reference sequence). CDR3: CAWNRQGGAGYTF. The CDR3 DNA follows: TGTGCCTGGAATAGACAGGGCGGAGCTGGCTACACCTTC. Full variable domain (rest looked up from reference TRBV30 and TRBJ1-2): SQTIHQWPATLVQPVGSPLSLECTVEGTSNPNLYWYRQAAGRGLQLLFYSVGIGQISSEVPQNLSASRPQDRQFILSSKKLLLSDSGFYLCAWNRQGGAGYTFGSGTRLTVV.

There are many counts of this clonotype. The rearrangement uses TRBV4-3 and TRBJ2-1; D is unclear. Trimming stripped 6 bases from V and 7 bases from J, with 13 bases between. The germline V gene has CDR1 LGHNA and CDR2 YSLEER. The length of the CDR3 is 13 residues. CDR3: CASSPRSRNEQFF. The CDR3, as DNA: TGCGCCAGCAGTCCTAGGAGTAGGAATGAGCAGTTCTTC.

This clonotype has a count of ten or more. The V gene is TRBV12-3 or TRBV12-4, the J gene TRBJ1-1; D call uncertain. The CDR3 is 12 residues long. The CDR3 nucleotides read TGTGCGATTCGGCAGCCGAACACTGAAGCTTTCTTT. Protein product: CAIRQPNTEAFF.

This clonotype occurred many times. The chain has TRBV7-3 and TRBJ2-3, with D perhaps matching TRBD2 (5 bases). Trimming stripped 1 base from V and 0 bases from J, with 8 bases between. Germline values: CDR1 SGHTA, CDR2 FQGTGA. This CDR3 is 15 amino acids long. The CDR3 region has the DNA TGTGCCAGCAGCTTAAATGAGGGAAGCACAGATACGCAGTATTTT. Amino acid sequence: CASSLNEGSTDTQYF.

This clonotype has a handful of counts. This rearrangement joins TRBV12-3 or TRBV12-4 to TRBJ1-1; D unresolved. V was clipped by 3 bases and J by 1 base, with 15 bases between them. CDR3 length: 16 amino acids. The CDR3 sequence is CASSFGVFSGNTEAFF. Here the CDR3 DNA reads TGTGCCAGCAGTTTCGGTGTATTCTCAGGGAACACTGAAGCTTTCTTT.

This clonotype was counted between two and nine times. This chain joins TRBV20-1 and TRBJ2-5; possible D gene TRBD2, 5 bases. V lost 3 bases and J lost 2, with 13 bases in between. This CDR3 is built from 14 residues. Germline V gives CDR1 DFQATT, CDR2 SNEGSKA (reference sequence). CDR3 amino acids: CSASQDSTQETQYF. In DNA form, the CDR3 reads TGCAGTGCTAGCCAGGACTCAACACAAGAGACCCAGTACTTC.

In this sample, this clonotype turned up a few times. The rearrangement joins TRBV7-6 to TRBJ1-4; TRBD1 is a possible D gene (5 bases). The length of the CDR3 is 13 residues. Trimming left V 5 bases short and J 8 bases short, with 12 bases between. CDR1 and CDR2 (germline): SGHVS, FNYEAQ. CDR3 sequence reads: CASSPREGEKLFF. The CDR3 coding sequence is TGTGCCAGCAGCCCCAGGGAGGGGGAAAAACTGTTTTTT.

Many counts were recorded for this clonotype. Here the CDR3 reads CASRIAGASREQFF. CDR3 sequence (DNA): TGTGCCAGCAGGATAGCGGGGGCCAGTCGGGAGCAGTTCTTC. The chain has TRBV5-6 and TRBJ2-1; the match to TRBD2 covers 9 bases. This CDR3 is built from 14 residues. Germline CDR1 is SGHDT and CDR2 is YYEEEE. V shed 5 bases and J 10 bases; nucleotides not matched to a gene: 10.

This rearrangement joins TRBV20-1 to TRBJ2-1; no reliable D call. CDR3 size: 13 residues. V lost 3 bases and J lost 10, with 16 bases in between. In germline, CDR1 is DFQATT, CDR2 SNEGSKA (reference sequence). CDR3 amino acids: CSASRNGQLEQFF. The CDR3 nucleotides read TGCAGTGCTAGTAGGAACGGGCAACTCGAGCAGTTCTTC.

Ten or more counts support this clonotype. V gene TRBV20-1 combines with J gene TRBJ1-2; tentatively, D is TRBD1 (5 bases). Trimming shortened V by 7 bases and J by 8 bases, and 14 bases separated the two germline ends. The CDR3 consists of 11 residues. Germline CDR1 and CDR2: DFQATT and SNEGSKA (reference sequence). The chain's CDR3 is CSVRGVKGYTF. For the CDR3, the DNA is TGCAGTGTCCGGGGGGTTAAGGGCTACACCTTC.

This clonotype was seen a few times. This chain connects TRBV6-1 to TRBJ2-5; TRBD2 might be the D (5 bases). The V gene lost 7 bases and the J gene lost 7 bases, with 16 bases spanning the gap. In germline, CDR1 is MNHNS, CDR2 SASEGT. The CDR3 totals 13 residues. The chain's CDR3 is CASTEGAVGTQYF. The CDR3 nucleotides read TGTGCCAGCACCGAGGGCGCCGTAGGGACCCAGTACTTC.

This clonotype was picked up many times. The gene calls are TRBV11-2 and TRBJ1-1; 9 nucleotides match TRBD1. Germline V CDR1 and CDR2: SGHAT, FQNNGV. The junction had 4 bases not matched to a gene; V was cut back by 5 bases and J by 9 bases. CDR3 length: 12 amino acids. CDR3 DNA: TGTGCCAGCAGCATCGGACAGGGGAAAGCTTTCTTT. This sequence encodes CASSIGQGKAFF.

This clonotype was counted at least ten times. This chain joins TRBV7-9 and TRBJ2-1; a possible D gene is TRBD2 (6 bases). Trimming pared 1 base from V and 4 bases from J, leaving 11 bases between. The CDR3 length is 15 residues. CDR1 is SEHNR, CDR2 FQNEAQ, per germline (reference sequence). The CDR3 sequence is CASSLEGGRYNEQFF. The CDR3 nucleotides read TGTGCCAGCAGCTTAGAGGGAGGCCGGTACAATGAGCAGTTCTTC.

This clonotype appeared many times. V and J are TRBV27 and TRBJ2-1; D ambiguous. Trimming pared 1 base from V and 9 bases from J, leaving 4 bases between. CDR3 length: 11 amino acids. The V gene's germline CDR1 is MNHEY and CDR2 SMNVEV (reference sequence). The chain's CDR3 is CASSLWGEQFF. The CDR3 nucleotides are TGTGCCAGCAGTTTATGGGGTGAGCAGTTCTTC.

This clonotype was seen more than once but under ten times. CDR3 residues: CASSSSGVNTEAFF. Here the CDR3 DNA reads TGTGCCAGCAGCTCCTCCGGGGTAAACACTGAAGCTTTCTTT. This chain connects TRBV7-2 to TRBJ1-1; D unclear. The CDR3 contains 14 residues. V was cut by 4 bases and J by 2 bases, with 11 bases left in between. In germline, CDR1 is SGHTA, CDR2 FQGNSA. Variable domain in full (rest from reference TRBV7-2 and TRBJ1-1): GAGVSQSPSNKVTEKGKDVELRCDPISGHTALYWYRQSLGQGLEFLIYFQGNSAPDKSGLPSDRFSAERTGGSVSTLTIQRTQQEDSAVYLCASSSSGVNTEAFFGQGTRLTVV.

This clonotype was detected ten times or more. This chain links TRBV18 with TRBJ2-2; D gene uncertain. V lost 2 bases and J lost 4, with 2 bases in between. The CDR3 is 12 amino acids. In germline, CDR1 is KGHSH, CDR2 LQKENI. The DNA of the CDR3 is TGTGCCAGCTCACCAGTCACCGGGGAGCTGTTTTTT. Protein: CASSPVTGELFF.

This clonotype was found a few times. The rearrangement uses TRBV12-3 or TRBV12-4 and TRBJ1-2; D is unclear. Trimming cost V 3 bases and J 4 bases, with 12 bases left between them. This CDR3 spans 14 amino acids. CDR3 nucleotide sequence: TGTGCCAGCAGTTTTCACAGATCGAGCTATGGCTACACCTTC. Amino acid sequence: CASSFHRSSYGYTF.